These 18 T cell receptor beta chains were all obtained from the same sample, sequenced in a study of cytomegalovirus exposure and HLA in healthy donors. The study ran its PCR with 60 Vbeta and 13 Jbeta primers. Generated by immunoSEQ multiplex PCR, the TCRdb table keeps only in-frame clones and is missing some. Of about 150,000 clones detected, roughly 74% appear once; the ten largest clones hold about 2.8%. The material sequenced was PBMCs. The source is a man younger than 30 in good health and CMV-seronegative.

The chain recombines TRBV1 with TRBJ2-3; the table's D call, TRBD1, has no DNA check behind it. TRBV1 is a known pseudogene. This CDR3 spans 17 amino acids. CDR3 amino acids: CTSSQIGTVRVTDTQYF. The CDR3 nucleotides read TGCACCAGCAGCCAGATAGGGACAGTGAGGGTCACAGATACGCAGTATTTT.

The chain couples TRBV7-2 to TRBJ2-3, with 8 bases fitting TRBD1. CDR1 is SGHTA, CDR2 FQGNSA, per germline. J gave up 6 bases and V 1 base, and 0 bases lay outside the gene matches. This CDR3 is 13 amino acids long. The CDR3 protein is CASSLGQGDTQYF. Here the CDR3 DNA reads TGTGCCAGCAGCTTAGGACAGGGGGATACGCAGTATTTT.

CDR3 in DNA: TGTGCCTCAAACCGGGGGGCTGGTAATGAAAAACTGTTTTTT. Protein sequence: CASNRGAGNEKLFF. V and J are TRBV9 and TRBJ1-4, with D possibly being TRBD1 (6 bases). The CDR3 extends over 14 amino acids. The V end lost 10 bases, the J end lost 4 bases, and 17 bases lay between the germline ends. The germline V gene has CDR1 SGDLS and CDR2 YYNGEE.

The V and J genes are TRBV19 and TRBJ1-5; maybe TRBD1 (5 bases). There are 15 residues in the CDR3. Trimming removed 5 bases from V and 2 bases from J, with 13 bases in between. In germline, CDR1 is LNHDA, CDR2 SQIVND (reference sequence). CDR3 sequence reads: CASSQLLGGNQPQHF. The CDR3 nucleotides read TGTGCCAGTAGTCAGCTTTTAGGGGGCAATCAGCCCCAGCATTTT.

This chain uses TRBV28 with TRBJ2-7; 7 bases are shared with TRBD2. From germline, CDR1 is MDHEN and CDR2 SYDVKM. The CDR3 is 12 amino acids. J was trimmed by 6 bases and V by 5 bases; bases with no gene match: 4. The CDR3 protein is CASSLPGGEQYV. The CDR3 bases are TGTGCCAGCAGTCTGCCGGGGGGCGAGCAGTACGTC.

This clone was recorded a few times. The V gene is TRBV5-1, the J gene TRBJ2-5; 9 positions match TRBD1. The CDR3 has 14 amino acids. The germline V gene has CDR1 SGHRS and CDR2 YFSETQ. With 4 bases clipped from V and 3 bases from J, the junction kept 4 bases outside the gene matches. CDR3 loop: CASSPTGGEETQYF. CDR3 sequence (DNA): TGCGCCAGCAGCCCGACAGGGGGGGAAGAGACCCAGTACTTC.

V is TRBV7-6 and J is TRBJ2-3; TRBD2 matches at 13 bases. Germline V gene lookup returns CDR1 SGHVS and CDR2 FNYEAQ. The CDR3 covers 16 residues. J gave up 0 bases and V 5 bases, and 2 bases lay outside the gene matches. The CDR3 here is CASSQLAGGSTDTQYF. The DNA of the CDR3 is TGTGCCAGCAGCCAACTAGCGGGGGGGAGCACAGATACGCAGTATTTT.

This clone occurred a few times. In the same sample, other DNA sequences code for this CDR3. This chain uses TRBV2 with TRBJ1-1; no clear D. Germline V gene sequence: CDR1 SNHLY, CDR2 FYNNEI. Trimming removed 8 bases from V and 0 bases from J, with 4 bases in between. CDR3 length: 11 amino acids. CDR3 bases: TGTGCCAGCTCATTGAACACTGAAGCTTTCTTT. This translates into CASSLNTEAFF.

V is TRBV20-1 and J is TRBJ2-7; the D gene is possibly TRBD2 (7 bases). Trimming took off 5 bases at V and 12 bases at J, with 17 bases between the two ends. Germline values: CDR1 DFQATT, CDR2 SNEGSKA (reference sequence). The CDR3 loop spans 11 amino acids. The CDR3 is CSAGLGGGRYF. For the CDR3, the DNA is TGCAGTGCTGGCTTGGGGGGGGGCAGGTACTTC.

The rearrangement uses TRBV11-2 and TRBJ2-1; the D gene is possibly TRBD2 (7 bases). Germline-derived CDR1 and CDR2 are SGHAT and FQNNGV. The V end was cut by 6 bases, the J end by 13 bases, with 13 bases between. The CDR3 length is 11 residues. CDR3 protein: CASSRGGGQFF. The DNA of the CDR3 is TGTGCCAGCAGTCGAGGGGGGGGACAGTTCTTC.

The genes are TRBV5-6 and TRBJ1-5, with no clear D. Germline V gene lookup returns CDR1 SGHDT and CDR2 YYEEEE. The CDR3 totals 14 residues. V was pared by 0 bases and J by 0 bases, with 4 bases between. The DNA of the CDR3 is TGTGCCAGCAGCTTGGGACTTAGCAATCAGCCCCAGCATTTT. Translated: CASSLGLSNQPQHF.

The chain has TRBV6-5 and TRBJ1-1, with D unclear. Germline loops: CDR1 MNHEY, CDR2 SVGAGI. The CDR3 spans 14 residues. V shed 2 bases and J shed 1 base, with 8 bases lying between them. Here the CDR3 reads CASSYTTPNTEAFF. DNA of the CDR3: TGTGCCAGCAGTTACACGACTCCGAACACTGAAGCTTTCTTT.

The chain has TRBV4-2 and TRBJ2-2; D gene uncertain. From germline, CDR1 is LGHNA and CDR2 YNFKEQ. V lost 1 base, J lost 1 base, and 13 bases lay in between. The CDR3 sequence is 17 residues long. The CDR3 coding sequence is TGTGCCAGCAGCCAAGTAACAGTTAATTTGAACACCGGGGAGCTGTTTTTT. Its protein is CASSQVTVNLNTGELFF.

This chain joins TRBV4-2 and TRBJ2-5, with 9 bases matching TRBD2. The CDR3 runs to 17 residues. With V trimmed by 3 bases and J by 4 bases, 12 bases remained unmatched. Germline CDR1 reads LGHNA; CDR2 reads YNFKEQ. This chain's CDR3 is CASSQGKGGGGAETQYF. DNA for the CDR3: TGTGCCAGCAGCCAGGGGAAAGGGGGCGGGGGGGCAGAGACCCAGTACTTC.

CDR3 in amino acids: CASSPPLNSPLHF. The CDR3 nucleotides read TGCGCCAGCAGTCCCCCTCTTAATTCACCCCTCCACTTT. The genes are TRBV10-2 and TRBJ1-6; D is uncertain. The V gene lost 5 bases and the J gene lost 6 bases, with 8 bases spanning the gap. The germline V gene has CDR1 WSHSY and CDR2 SAAADI. This CDR3 has 13 residues.

The CDR3 DNA reads TGTGCCAGCAGCTTACAGGGCGAGGCCGGGGCCAACGTCCTGACTTTC. Translated: CASSLQGEAGANVLTF. The rearrangement uses TRBV7-7 and TRBJ2-6, with D perhaps TRBD1 (5 bases). V was clipped by 2 bases and J by 4 bases, with 12 bases between them. The CDR3 extends over 16 amino acids. CDR1 and CDR2 (germline): SSHAT, FNYEAQ (reference sequence).

Written as DNA, the CDR3 is TGTGCCAGCAGGAACCCTTCGTCCGGGACCTACGAGCAGTACTTC. Protein product: CASRNPSSGTYEQYF. The V gene is TRBV6-5, the J gene TRBJ2-7, with D perhaps matching TRBD2 (5 bases). The germline V gene encodes CDR1 MNHEY and CDR2 SVGAGI. This CDR3 comprises 15 residues. V was shortened by 6 bases and J by 2 bases, with 17 bases between the two germline ends.

The V gene is TRBV5-1, the J gene TRBJ1-5; D is possibly TRBD1 (6 bases). Between the trimmed V and J ends, which lost 0 bases and 7 bases, there was a span of 14 bases. The CDR3 is made up of 15 amino acids. CDR1 and CDR2 (germline): SGHRS, YFSETQ. The CDR3 reads CASSLDGGGRQPQHF. The DNA for the CDR3 is TGCGCCAGCAGCTTGGACGGGGGCGGGAGGCAGCCCCAGCATTTT.